The 20 T cell receptor beta chains below come from one sample, sequenced in a study of blood T cell repertoires in COVID-19. The protocol was immunoSEQ multiplex PCR, while the TCRdb copy is restricted to in-frame clones and leaves out a portion. The sample has hundreds of thousands of clones, approximately 83% seen once. Sequenced input: PBMCs or T cells enriched from blood (not recorded which). These receptors came from a man aged 25 to 40 who had recovered from COVID-19.

This clone showed up just a few times. One end of the junction varies from germline; a read error may be responsible. This rearrangement joins TRBV5-6 to TRBJ1-2, with D maybe TRBD1 (6 bases). CDR1 SGHDT and CDR2 YYEEEE come from the germline V gene. CDR3 length equals 15 residues. DNA for the CDR3: TGTGCCAGCAGTTTGGGCTCAGGGGCCAACTATGGCTACACCTTC. This codes for CASSLGSGANYGYTF.

The CDR3 coding sequence is TGTGCCAGCAGCCAAGCCAATGGACAGGGGACATCACCCCTCCACTTT. Protein sequence: CASSQANGQGTSPLHF. The gene calls are TRBV4-2 and TRBJ1-6; 9 nucleotides match TRBD1. The CDR3 covers 16 residues. The germline gives CDR1 LGHNA, CDR2 YNFKEQ. V shed 1 base and J 10 bases; nucleotides not matched to a gene: 8.

V gene TRBV7-2 combines with J gene TRBJ2-7; TRBD2 aligns across 11 bases. The CDR3 runs 15 residues. From germline, CDR1 is SGHTA and CDR2 FQGNSA. J was trimmed by 2 bases and V by 2 bases; bases with no gene match: 2. CDR3 in amino acids: CASSLSSGGTYEQYF. The CDR3 nucleotides read TGTGCCAGCAGCTTATCTAGCGGGGGGACCTACGAGCAGTACTTC. Variable domain in full (rest from reference TRBV7-2 and TRBJ2-7): GAGVSQSPSNKVTEKGKDVELRCDPISGHTALYWYRQSLGQGLEFLIYFQGNSAPDKSGLPSDRFSAERTGGSVSTLTIQRTQQEDSAVYLCASSLSSGGTYEQYFGPGTRLTVT.

The gene calls are TRBV5-1 and TRBJ2-7; D is ambiguous. The CDR3 totals 12 residues. The germline V and J ends were trimmed by 0 bases and 4 bases, with 5 bases remaining between them. Germline CDR1 SGHRS, CDR2 YFSETQ. The CDR3 nucleotides read TGCGCCAGCAGCTTGGTCGGGTACGAGCAGTACTTC. Encoded protein: CASSLVGYEQYF.

The rearrangement uses TRBV15 and TRBJ1-2, with 9 bases aligning to TRBD1. The V gene end was trimmed by 3 bases and the J gene end by 5 bases; junction bases not matched to a gene: 4. Germline CDR1 is LNHNV and CDR2 is YYDKDF (reference sequence). The CDR3 is 14 residues long. CDR3 protein: CATSRDRGRYGYTF. CDR3 nucleotides: TGTGCCACCAGCAGGGACAGGGGAAGGTATGGCTACACCTTC.

The chain recombines TRBV5-5 with TRBJ2-2; D not resolved. Looked up from germline, CDR1 is SGHKS and CDR2 is YYEKEE (reference sequence). CDR3 size: 13 residues. The germline V and J ends were trimmed by 1 base and 5 bases, with 6 bases remaining between them. CDR3 in amino acids: CASSLSGTGELFF. The CDR3 DNA reads as TGTGCCAGCAGCTTGTCCGGGACCGGGGAGCTGTTTTTT.

CDR3 sequence reads: CASSLEWGGLQSNQPQHF. The CDR3 DNA reads as TGTGCCAGCAGCTTAGAGTGGGGGGGGCTTCAGAGCAATCAGCCCCAGCATTTT. This chain connects TRBV7-9 to TRBJ1-5, with TRBD1 as a possible D gene (6 bases). With 1 base removed from V and 1 base from J, the gap between germline ends came to 17 bases. The CDR3 consists of 18 residues. Germline V gene sequence: CDR1 SEHNR, CDR2 FQNEAQ (reference sequence).

For this clone: This specimen includes other DNA sequences encoding the same CDR3. The chain employs TRBV19 and TRBJ1-3, with TRBD1 matching 7 bases. From germline, CDR1 is LNHDA and CDR2 SQIVND (reference sequence). CDR3 length: 14 residues. V was clipped by 4 bases and J by 2 bases; unmatched bases: 2. The chain's CDR3 is CASSTTGPGNTIYF. CDR3 nucleotides: TGTGCCAGTAGTACGACAGGGCCTGGAAACACCATATATTTT.

This clone was observed a few times. The chain has TRBV4-3 and TRBJ2-1, with a possible D match to TRBD2 (5 bases). The CDR3 extends over 17 amino acids. The V end lost 0 bases, the J end lost 0 bases, and 12 bases lay between the germline ends. In germline, CDR1 is LGHNA, CDR2 YSLEER. As DNA, the CDR3 is TGCGCCAGCAGCCAAGAGAGGGCCACGAGCTCCTACAATGAGCAGTTCTTC. It codes for CASSQERATSSYNEQFF.

The genes are TRBV5-1 and TRBJ2-5, with D possibly matching TRBD2 (6 bases). The V end lost 5 bases, the J end lost 4 bases, and 18 bases lay between the germline ends. Per the germline V gene, CDR1 is SGHRS and CDR2 is YFSETQ. There are 15 residues in the CDR3. DNA for the CDR3: TGCGCCAGCAGATTGCTCGGGGGATCCCCAGAGACCCAGTACTTC. It specifies CASRLLGGSPETQYF.

The chain carries TRBV14 and TRBJ1-2; D might be TRBD1 (5 bases). V was pared by 4 bases and J by 4 bases, with 13 bases between. The germline V gene has CDR1 SGHDN and CDR2 FVKESK. The CDR3 loop spans 14 amino acids. CDR3 sequence (DNA): TGTGCCAGCAGCCTGTCCGGTACAGGCTATGGCTACACCTTC. Amino acid sequence: CASSLSGTGYGYTF.

This clone showed up just a few times. The chain carries TRBV21-1 and TRBJ1-3. TRBV21-1 is a recognized pseudogene. This CDR3 is 16 amino acids long. CDR3 in amino acids: CASSSRDGLFGNTIYF. The CDR3 DNA is TGTGCCAGCAGCAGCAGGGACGGACTATTTGGAAACACCATATATTTT.

The chain joins TRBV5-1 to TRBJ2-1; 7 nucleotides line up with TRBD1. Germline V gene lookup returns CDR1 SGHRS and CDR2 YFSETQ. J lost 9 bases, V lost 4 bases, and 10 bases had no gene match. CDR3 length: 14 amino acids. The CDR3 region has the DNA TGCGCCAGCAGCCCCCGGGACAGTTTCGCTGAGCAGTTCTTC. It yields the protein CASSPRDSFAEQFF. Together with reference TRBV5-1 and TRBJ2-1, the CDR3 gives the full variable domain: KAGVTQTPRYLIKTRGQQVTLSCSPISGHRSVSWYQQTPGQGLQFLFEYFSETQRNKGNFPGRFSGRQFSNSRSEMNVSTLELGDSALYLCASSPRDSFAEQFFGPGTRLTVL.

This chain joins TRBV7-9 and TRBJ1-5, with a possible D match to TRBD1 (5 bases). Germline values: CDR1 SEHNR, CDR2 FQNEAQ (reference sequence). The CDR3 loop spans 14 amino acids. V lost 5 bases to trimming and J lost 6 bases, with 14 bases between them. DNA for the CDR3: TGTGCCAGCAGCCGTGGGGGGGTTGGTCAGCCCCAGCATTTT. This translates into CASSRGGVGQPQHF.

The chain links TRBV7-6 to TRBJ1-3; 9 bases match TRBD1. Trimming removed 6 bases from V and 1 base from J; junction bases left unmatched: 4. Looked up from germline, CDR1 is SGHVS and CDR2 is FNYEAQ. CDR3 length equals 15 residues. This CDR3 is CASRQGASSGNTIYF. The CDR3 nucleotides read TGTGCCAGCAGACAGGGGGCATCGTCTGGAAACACCATATATTTT. Together with reference TRBV7-6 and TRBJ1-3, the CDR3 gives the full variable domain: GAGVSQSPRYKVTKRGQDVALRCDPISGHVSLYWYRQALGQGPEFLTYFNYEAQQDKSGLPNDRFSAERPEGSISTLTIQRTEQRDSAMYRCASRQGASSGNTIYFGEGSWLTVV.

V is TRBV6-5 and J is TRBJ1-1; D is perhaps TRBD1 (6 bases). With 6 bases removed from V and 13 bases from J, the gap between germline ends came to 21 bases. Germline V gene lookup returns CDR1 MNHEY and CDR2 SVGAGI. The CDR3 is 13 amino acids. CDR3 nucleotides: TGTGCCAGCAGCCAGGGGAGGGGTTTCAACGGTTTCTTT. Its translation: CASSQGRGFNGFF.

The chain recombines TRBV3-1 (or the pseudogene TRBV3-2) with TRBJ2-5; the D gene is possibly TRBD2 (5 bases). Between the trimmed V and J ends, which lost 0 bases and 5 bases, there was a span of 13 bases. Germline V gene data show CDR1 as LGHDT and CDR2 as YNNKEL (reference sequence). This CDR3 is built from 15 residues. This chain's CDR3 is CASSQDVTGEETQYF. As DNA, the CDR3 is TGTGCCAGCAGCCAAGATGTTACCGGGGAGGAGACCCAGTACTTC.

This clone was seen a few times. The genes are TRBV6-1 and TRBJ2-7; no firm D call. V lost 2 bases and J 3 bases, leaving 8 bases between the germline ends. The CDR3 totals 13 residues. CDR1 is MNHNS, CDR2 SASEGT, per germline. This CDR3 is CASSESGRYEQYF. The CDR3 DNA follows: TGTGCCAGCAGTGAAAGTGGGCGCTACGAGCAGTACTTC.

The chain combines TRBV3-1 (or the pseudogene TRBV3-2) with TRBJ2-3; 9 bases fit TRBD1. This CDR3 comprises 18 residues. In germline, CDR1 is LGHDT, CDR2 YNNKEL (reference sequence). V lost 0 bases, J lost 4 bases, and 11 bases stayed unmatched. The CDR3 loop reads CASSQDGDQDRGSDTQYF. The CDR3, as DNA: TGTGCCAGCAGCCAAGACGGGGATCAGGACAGGGGATCAGATACGCAGTATTTT.

The chain links TRBV3-1 (or the pseudogene TRBV3-2) to TRBJ2-7; D possibly corresponds to TRBD1 (6 bases). Trimming pared 0 bases from V and 2 bases from J, leaving 11 bases between. Germline loops: CDR1 LGHDT, CDR2 YNNKEL (reference sequence). The length of the CDR3 is 15 residues. CDR3 DNA: TGTGCCAGCAGCCAAGAGGTAGGGACACCCTACGAGCAGTACTTC. Protein product: CASSQEVGTPYEQYF.